This T cell receptor (beta chain) was sequenced for a study of blood T cells in healthy people across ages. Study-wide background: Roughly one uniquely barcoded beta molecule per two T cells was captured. Points from the study as a whole: Higher diversity, along with more naive CD4+ cells, distinguished long-lived donors from aged donors.

Only a few counts were recorded for this clonotype. Antigen unknown. One end of the junction does not line up with germline, which may come from a read error. Germline V lookup: CDR1 SGHAT, CDR2 FQNNGV. The CDR3 covers 14 residues. Combining a sample-barcoded 5' primer with a J-beta primer mix, a second PCR ran for about 7 to 11 cycles. Tagging of each cDNA molecule was performed by a template-switch adaptor with 12 random nucleotides. TCRdb reprocessed the 5' RACE reads via MiXCR and lists one record per CDR3 protein. Of a few hundred thousand distinct CDR3 sequences detected, 25% to 30% appear once; the ten largest clones hold about a fifth. Per sample, no less than 5 micrograms of total RNA were extracted.

The sequenced material came from blood. The sequence was collected from a woman in her seventies in good health. The gene calls are TRBV11-2 and TRBJ2-5; D gene ambiguous. CDR3 loop: CASSFSAVQYEQHF. In DNA form, the CDR3 reads TGTGCCAGCAGCTTTTCGGCCGTACAGTACGAGCAGCACTTC.